This T cell receptor (beta chain) is from a study of T cells after posttransplantation cyclophosphamide. Study-level findings and limits: TRB overlap between skin or GI tissue T cells and blood was limited. Recipient CMV seropositivity and CMV reactivation strongly tracked TRB clonality. Later post-transplant blood repertoires were often dominated by donor CD8+ memory clones.

This clone was found once. What it binds is unknown. Losses at the gene ends were 5 bases for V and 5 bases for J; bases not matched to a gene: 14. CDR3 size: 17 residues. Looked up from germline, CDR1 is SGHTA and CDR2 is FQGNSA. Cells defined as naive were viable CD3+CD4+ or CD3+CD8+ and CCR7+CD45RA+CD45RO-CD95-CD27+CD28+. Peripheral blood was collected from the related graft donor on the marrow donation day. The assay was immunoSEQ multiplex PCR, and TCRdb's table has in-frame clones only and misses some. The repertoire has more than 30,000 clones, around 90% of them found once; the top ten carry around 0.23%.

This TCR came from a woman aged 55-69 years in good health, CMV-negative, and a related stem cell transplant donor. Input material: naive CD4+ T cells sorted from PBMCs. V and J are TRBV7-2 and TRBJ2-2; 7 bases fit TRBD2. CDR3 coding DNA: TGTGCCAGCAGCCTGGTCCATGGGGGGGGAGGAACCGGGGAGCTGTTTTTT. Its translation: CASSLVHGGGGTGELFF.